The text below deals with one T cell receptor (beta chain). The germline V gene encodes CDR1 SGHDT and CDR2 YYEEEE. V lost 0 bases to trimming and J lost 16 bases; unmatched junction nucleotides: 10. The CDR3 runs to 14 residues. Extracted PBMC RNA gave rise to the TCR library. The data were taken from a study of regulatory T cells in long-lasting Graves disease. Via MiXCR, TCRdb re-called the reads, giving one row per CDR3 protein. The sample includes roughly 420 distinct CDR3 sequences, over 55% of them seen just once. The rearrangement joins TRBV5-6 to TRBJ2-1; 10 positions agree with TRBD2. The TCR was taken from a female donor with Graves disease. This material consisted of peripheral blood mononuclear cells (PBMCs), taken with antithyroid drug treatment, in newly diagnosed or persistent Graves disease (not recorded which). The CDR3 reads CASSLAASGSVPFF. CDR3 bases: TGTGCCAGCAGCTTGGCTGCTAGCGGGAGCGTACCATTCTTC. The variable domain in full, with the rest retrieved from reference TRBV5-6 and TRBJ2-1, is DAGVTQSPTHLIKTRGQQVTLRCSPKSGHDTVSWYQQALGQGPQFIFQYYEEEERQRGNFPDRFSGHQFPNYSSELNVNALLLGDSALYLCASSLAASGSVPFFGPGTRLTVL.